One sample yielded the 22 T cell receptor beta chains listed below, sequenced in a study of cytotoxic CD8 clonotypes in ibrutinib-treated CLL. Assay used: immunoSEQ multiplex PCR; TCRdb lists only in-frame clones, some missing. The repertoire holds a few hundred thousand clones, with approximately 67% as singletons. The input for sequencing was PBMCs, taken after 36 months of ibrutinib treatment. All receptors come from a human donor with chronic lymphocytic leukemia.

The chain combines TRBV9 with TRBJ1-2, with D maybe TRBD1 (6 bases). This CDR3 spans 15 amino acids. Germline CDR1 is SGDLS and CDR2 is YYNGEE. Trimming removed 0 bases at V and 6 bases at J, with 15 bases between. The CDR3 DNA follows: TGTGCCAGCAGCGTAGGGAGTGGGGGCGCAGATGGCTACACCTTC. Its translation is CASSVGSGGADGYTF.

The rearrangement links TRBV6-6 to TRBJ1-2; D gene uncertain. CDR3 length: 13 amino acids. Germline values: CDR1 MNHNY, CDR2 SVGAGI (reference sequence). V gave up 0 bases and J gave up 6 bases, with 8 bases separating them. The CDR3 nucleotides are TGTGCCAGCAGTTACTCGGAAAGTAATGGCTACACCTTC. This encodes CASSYSESNGYTF.

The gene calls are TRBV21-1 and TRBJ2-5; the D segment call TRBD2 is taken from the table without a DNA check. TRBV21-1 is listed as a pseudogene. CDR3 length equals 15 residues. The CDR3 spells CASSKTRAEQETQYF. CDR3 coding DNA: TGTGCCAGCAGCAAAACAAGAGCGGAACAAGAGACCCAGTACTTC.

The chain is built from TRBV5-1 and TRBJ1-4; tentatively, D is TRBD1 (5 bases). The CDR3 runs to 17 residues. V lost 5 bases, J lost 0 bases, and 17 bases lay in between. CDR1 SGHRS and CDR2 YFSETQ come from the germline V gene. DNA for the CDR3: TGCGCCAGCAGGACGGGGCATCATATTCCAACTAATGAAAAACTGTTTTTT. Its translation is CASRTGHHIPTNEKLFF.

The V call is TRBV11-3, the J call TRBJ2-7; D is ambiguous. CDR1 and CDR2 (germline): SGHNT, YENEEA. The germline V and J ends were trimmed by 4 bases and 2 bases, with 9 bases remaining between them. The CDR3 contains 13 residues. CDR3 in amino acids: CASSSGTAYEQYF. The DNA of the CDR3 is TGTGCCAGCAGCTCTGGCACGGCCTACGAGCAGTACTTC.

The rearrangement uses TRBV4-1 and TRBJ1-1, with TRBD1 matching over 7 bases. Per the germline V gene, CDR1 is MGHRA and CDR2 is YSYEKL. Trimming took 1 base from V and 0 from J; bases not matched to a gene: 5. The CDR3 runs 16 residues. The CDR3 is CASSQGYRGMNTEAFF. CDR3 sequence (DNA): TGCGCCAGCAGCCAAGGATACAGGGGTATGAACACTGAAGCTTTCTTT.

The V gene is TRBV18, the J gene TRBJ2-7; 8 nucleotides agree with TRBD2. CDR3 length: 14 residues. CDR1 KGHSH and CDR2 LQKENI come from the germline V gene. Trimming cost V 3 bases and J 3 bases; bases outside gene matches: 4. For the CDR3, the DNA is TGTGCCAGCTCACCCGGGAGGGGGGACTACGAGCAGTACTTC. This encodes CASSPGRGDYEQYF.

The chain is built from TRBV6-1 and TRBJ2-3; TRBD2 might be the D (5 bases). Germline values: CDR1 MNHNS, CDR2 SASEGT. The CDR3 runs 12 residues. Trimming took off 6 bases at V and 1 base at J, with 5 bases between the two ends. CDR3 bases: TGTGCCAGCAGCGGGGGCACAGATACGCAGTATTTT. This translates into CASSGGTDTQYF.

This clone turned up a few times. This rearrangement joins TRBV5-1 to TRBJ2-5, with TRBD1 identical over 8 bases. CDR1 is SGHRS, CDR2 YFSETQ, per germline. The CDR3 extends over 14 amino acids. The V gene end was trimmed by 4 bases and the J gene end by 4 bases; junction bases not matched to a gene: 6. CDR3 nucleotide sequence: TGCGCCAGCAGCAAGGGACAGGTCGGAGAGACCCAGTACTTC. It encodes CASSKGQVGETQYF.

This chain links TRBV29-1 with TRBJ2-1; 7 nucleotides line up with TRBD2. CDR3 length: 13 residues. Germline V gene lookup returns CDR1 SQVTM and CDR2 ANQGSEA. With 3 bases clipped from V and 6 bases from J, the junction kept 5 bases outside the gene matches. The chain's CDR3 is CSVERGSPNEQFF. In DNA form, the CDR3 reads TGCAGCGTTGAGCGCGGGAGCCCCAATGAGCAGTTCTTC.

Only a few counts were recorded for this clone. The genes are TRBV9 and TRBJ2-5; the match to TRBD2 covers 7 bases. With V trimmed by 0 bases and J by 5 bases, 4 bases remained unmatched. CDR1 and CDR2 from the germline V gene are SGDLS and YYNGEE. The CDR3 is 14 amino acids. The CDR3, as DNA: TGTGCCAGCAGCGTAGGCGGGGGTGCGGAGACCCAGTACTTC. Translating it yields CASSVGGGAETQYF.

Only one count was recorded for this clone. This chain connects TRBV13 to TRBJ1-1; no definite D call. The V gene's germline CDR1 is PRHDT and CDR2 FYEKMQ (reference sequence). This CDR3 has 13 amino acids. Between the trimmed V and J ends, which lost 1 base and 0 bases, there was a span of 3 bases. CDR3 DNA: TGTGCCAGCAGCTTAGATTTGAACACTGAAGCTTTCTTT. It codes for CASSLDLNTEAFF.

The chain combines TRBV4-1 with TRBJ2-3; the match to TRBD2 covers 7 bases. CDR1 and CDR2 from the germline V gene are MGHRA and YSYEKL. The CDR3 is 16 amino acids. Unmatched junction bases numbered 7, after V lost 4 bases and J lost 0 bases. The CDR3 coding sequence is TGCGCCAGCAGCCCTATGGGAGGGGCGAGCACAGATACGCAGTATTTT. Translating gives CASSPMGGASTDTQYF.

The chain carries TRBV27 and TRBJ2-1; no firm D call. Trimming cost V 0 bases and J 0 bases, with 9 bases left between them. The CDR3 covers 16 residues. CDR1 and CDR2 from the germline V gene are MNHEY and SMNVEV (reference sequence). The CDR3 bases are TGTGCCAGCAGTTTATCGATAGTCAGCTCCTACAATGAGCAGTTCTTC. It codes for CASSLSIVSSYNEQFF.

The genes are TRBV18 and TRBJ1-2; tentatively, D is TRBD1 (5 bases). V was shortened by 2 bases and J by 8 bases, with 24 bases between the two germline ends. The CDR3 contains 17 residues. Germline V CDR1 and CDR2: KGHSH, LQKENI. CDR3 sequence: CASSPLSPGTLGGGYTF. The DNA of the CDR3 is TGTGCCAGCTCACCATTGTCTCCGGGGACCCTAGGAGGCGGCTACACCTTC.

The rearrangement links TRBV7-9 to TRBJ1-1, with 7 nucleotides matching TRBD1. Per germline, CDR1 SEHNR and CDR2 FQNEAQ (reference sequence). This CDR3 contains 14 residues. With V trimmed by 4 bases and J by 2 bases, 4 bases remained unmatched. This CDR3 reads CASSSGTANTEAFF. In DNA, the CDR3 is TGTGCCAGCAGCTCAGGGACAGCTAACACTGAAGCTTTCTTT.

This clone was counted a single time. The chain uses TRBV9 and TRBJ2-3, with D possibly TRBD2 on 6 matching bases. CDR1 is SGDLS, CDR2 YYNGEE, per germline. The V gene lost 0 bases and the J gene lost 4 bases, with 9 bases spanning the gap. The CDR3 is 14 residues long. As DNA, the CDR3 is TGTGCCAGCAGCGTAGACGGGAGCTCAGATACGCAGTATTTT. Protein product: CASSVDGSSDTQYF.

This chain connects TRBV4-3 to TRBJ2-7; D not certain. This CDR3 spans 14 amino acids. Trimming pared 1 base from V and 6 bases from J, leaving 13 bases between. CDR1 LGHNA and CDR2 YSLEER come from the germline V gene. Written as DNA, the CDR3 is TGCGCCAGCAGCCAAGGTCAGGAATATGGCGAGCAGTACTTC. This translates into CASSQGQEYGEQYF.

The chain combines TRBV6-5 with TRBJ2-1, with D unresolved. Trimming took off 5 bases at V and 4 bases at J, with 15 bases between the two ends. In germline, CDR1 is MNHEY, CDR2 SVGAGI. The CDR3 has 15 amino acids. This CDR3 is CASSQIDERYNEQFF. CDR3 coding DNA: TGTGCCAGCAGTCAAATAGACGAGAGATACAATGAGCAGTTCTTC.

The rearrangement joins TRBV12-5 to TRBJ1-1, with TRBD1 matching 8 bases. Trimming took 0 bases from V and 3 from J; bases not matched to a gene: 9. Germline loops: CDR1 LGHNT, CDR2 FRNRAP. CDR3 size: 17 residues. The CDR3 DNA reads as TGTGCTAGTGGTTTGGTATGGACAGGGATCCTGGACACTGAAGCTTTCTTT. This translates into CASGLVWTGILDTEAFF.

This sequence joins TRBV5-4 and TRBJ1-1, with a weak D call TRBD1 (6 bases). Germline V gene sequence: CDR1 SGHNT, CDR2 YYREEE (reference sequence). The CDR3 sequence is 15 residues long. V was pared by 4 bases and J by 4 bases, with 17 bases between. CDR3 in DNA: TGTGCCAGCAGCCCGGGACACCTCAAAACCACTGAAGCTTTCTTT. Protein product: CASSPGHLKTTEAFF.

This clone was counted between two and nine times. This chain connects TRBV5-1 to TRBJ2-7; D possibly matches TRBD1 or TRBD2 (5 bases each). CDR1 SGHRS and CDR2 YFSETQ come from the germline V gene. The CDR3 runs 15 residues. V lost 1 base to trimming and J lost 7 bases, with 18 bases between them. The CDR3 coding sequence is TGCGCCAGCAGCTTGACGTTTCAGCCTGGGACGGAGCAGTACTTC. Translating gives CASSLTFQPGTEQYF.